This record covers a single TCR beta chain. Its cognate antigen is unknown. This sample was taken from a study of T cell responses to AZD1222 COVID-19 vaccine. Overall study findings and caveats: Of the AZD1222 recipients, only five to seven were seropositive at baseline.

CDR1 is SGDLS, CDR2 YYNGEE, per germline. The CDR3 has 15 amino acids. Losses at the gene ends were 3 bases for V and 7 bases for J; bases not matched to a gene: 5. The repertoire was sequenced with immunoSEQ multiplex PCR; TCRdb's copy has only in-frame clones and lacks some. Seen here are under 200,000 clones, approximately 87% observed once, and the top ten hold around 2.5%. The clonotype comes from an adult in good health. The chain carries TRBV9 and TRBJ1-6, with 9 bases matching TRBD1. Sequenced material: peripheral blood, taken on day 0 of MenACWY control vaccination. CDR3: CASSADRGGNSPLHF. In DNA form, the CDR3 reads TGTGCCAGCAGCGCAGACAGGGGGGGGAATTCACCCCTCCACTTT.